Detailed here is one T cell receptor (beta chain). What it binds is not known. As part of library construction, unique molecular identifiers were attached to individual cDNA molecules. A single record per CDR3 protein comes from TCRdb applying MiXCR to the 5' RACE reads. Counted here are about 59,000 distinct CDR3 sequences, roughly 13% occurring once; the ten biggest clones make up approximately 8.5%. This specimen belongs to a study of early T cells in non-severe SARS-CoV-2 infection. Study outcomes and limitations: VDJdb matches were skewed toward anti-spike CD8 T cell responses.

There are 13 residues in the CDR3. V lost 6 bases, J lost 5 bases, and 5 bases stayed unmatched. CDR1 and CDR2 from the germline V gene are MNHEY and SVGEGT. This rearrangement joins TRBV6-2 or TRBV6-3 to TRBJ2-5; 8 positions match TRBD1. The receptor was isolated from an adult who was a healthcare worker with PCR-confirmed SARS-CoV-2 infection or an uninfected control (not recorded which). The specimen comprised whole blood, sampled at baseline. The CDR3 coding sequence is TGTGCCAGCAGGGATGGACAGGGTGAGACCCAGTACTTC. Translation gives CASRDGQGETQYF.